The present TCR beta chain was sequenced within a study of control samples from healthy donors and cancer patients. The CDR3 length is 14 residues. Germline V gene data show CDR1 as LNHDA and CDR2 as SQIVND (reference sequence). V lost 5 bases to trimming and J lost 1 base, with 9 bases between them. Sequenced by immunoSEQ multiplex PCR; TCRdb stores in-frame clones only, minus some. The table records about 40,000 clones, more than 70% of them present only once. Sequencing was carried out using PBMCs. V gene TRBV19 combines with J gene TRBJ2-1; no definite D call. The receptor was derived from a woman in her fifties or sixties with lung cancer. The CDR3 protein is CASSPALSYNEQFF. DNA of the CDR3: TGTGCCAGTAGTCCGGCCCTATCCTACAATGAGCAGTTCTTC. Filled out from reference TRBV19 and TRBJ2-1, the complete variable domain reads DGGITQSPKYLFRKEGQNVTLSCEQNLNHDAMYWYRQDPGQGLRLIYYSQIVNDFQKGDIAEGYSVSREKKESFPLTVTSAQKNPTAFYLCASSPALSYNEQFFGPGTRLTVL.